The clone carrying this TCR beta chain was observed a handful of times. CDR1 is WNHNN and CDR2 is SYGVQD in the germline V gene (reference sequence). The V and J ends lost 0 bases and 3 bases, in that order; junction bases with no gene match: 3. The CDR3 contains 15 residues. The data derive from a study of blood T cells in healthy people across ages. About the research overall: Per two T cells, template switching captured roughly one barcoded beta molecule.

Alongside a J-beta primer mix, a sample-barcoded 5' primer served in a second PCR lasting roughly 6 to 11 cycles. Each CDR3 protein gets one entry after TCRdb re-called the 5' RACE reads with MiXCR. The sample holds around 1,000,000 distinct CDR3 sequences; about 23% are singletons and the top ten take approximately 0.71%. At least 6 micrograms of total RNA were extracted per sample. This sample also belongs to another study, concerning T cells of mothers and their children. That study adds: A primer called M1S, used in the second PCR, added sample barcodes and 2-4 random nucleotides. Related and unrelated pairs show TCR recombination output that thymic selection shapes similarly.

This receptor was identified in a girl aged 2 to 10 in good health. V gene TRBV10-1 combines with J gene TRBJ1-1, with TRBD1 identical over 8 bases. Sequenced input: blood. CDR3 loop: CASSESAGGYTEAFF. The CDR3 coding sequence is TGCGCCAGCAGTGAGTCCGCAGGGGGCTACACTGAAGCTTTCTTT.